This TCR beta chain was documented in a study of Graves' ophthalmopathy and Graves' hyperthyroidism (dated by TCRdb to the late 2010s). A note on the overall study: Hyperthyroidism was considered stable if no progression to ophthalmopathy occurred within 18 months of follow-up. An independent validation cohort comprised roughly 20 hyperthyroidism patients and over 15 patients who later progressed from hyperthyroidism to ophthalmopathy. In total, around 140 blood samples were TCR-sequenced: around 42 ophthalmopathy, 75 hyperthyroidism and roughly 17 hyperthyroidism-to-ophthalmopathy patients. The study used signatures of the TCR beta repertoire to tell Graves' ophthalmopathy apart from Graves' hyperthyroidism and to predict which patients would progress to ophthalmopathy. To explore V-J signatures distinguishing ophthalmopathy from hyperthyroidism, a discovery set of about 99 patients (fewer than 45 ophthalmopathy, roughly 60 stable hyperthyroidism) was enrolled. T-cell repertoires of thyroid tissue and blood were compared in 5 or 6 hyperthyroidism patients. After sampling, hyperthyroidism patients received methimazole starting at 30 mg daily, and ophthalmopathy patients received high-dose intravenous methylprednisolone.

The hyperthyroidism patients were 18 to 65 years old and newly diagnosed, with a disease duration of less than 2 months. Patients with other autoimmune diseases, uncontrolled infections, pregnancy or lactation were excluded from the study. Diagnosis was based on clinical symptoms, serum thyroxine, TRAb, thyroid ultrasound and orbital computed tomography. Total RNA was extracted using Trizol reagent, and RNA quality was checked on an Agilent 2100 Bioanalyzer. This clonotype was detected only a few times. The specificity of this receptor is unknown. No much larger clonotype is one base removed from it; base qualities were not supplied. Study-wide findings and limitations: In cross-validation, the 13-signature model distinguished ophthalmopathy from stable hyperthyroidism with 85% to 90% sensitivity and around 81% specificity, and in the test set the corresponding values were approximately 80% and 75%. In validation, the model predicted ophthalmopathy progression with nearly 71% sensitivity and less than 80% specificity; approximately 12 predicted patients were CT-confirmed with GO in a median of approximately 6.5 months. No statistical method was used to predetermine the sample size, and group allocation was not hidden from the investigators. Most expanded thyroid clonotypes with frequency above 0.001 were also detected in blood, suggesting blood repertoires may reflect the thyroid immune response.

For repertoire sequencing, TCR beta CDR3 regions were amplified from RNA transcripts. The first round was an RT-PCR using HTBI primers with the Qiagen OneStep RT-PCR kit, and this first round was followed by a second-round multiplex PCR, then size selection and purification. Libraries were sequenced on an Illumina HiSeq2000 using paired-end 100 bp reads. In the paper's pipeline: SOAPnuke was used for read processing, and reads with adapters, uncalled bases, a mean Phred below 15, or no exact constant-primer or identifier match were discarded. COPE v1.2.5 was used to merge the high-quality paired reads. Each unique nucleotide sequence was treated as a clonotype, and MiTCR v1.1 was used to align the clonotypes to the IMGT TRB V, D and J references. Only V-J combinations with frequency above 0.0001 were analysed, covering about 99% of repertoires. For each V-J combination, a TCR clonal expansion and chaos score was defined as F50 clonal expansion divided by the chaos observed in the TCRdist matrix. Welch's t-statistics and random forest were used to reduce features to over ten V-J combinations, which were fed into a naive Bayes classifier. The Morisita-Horn index was used to measure how similar the thyroid and blood repertoires were. Using fastp trimming at Q25 and MiXCR clonotype assembly, TCRdb reanalyzed the public sequencing data and kept in-frame beta chains. Rows are unified per CDR3 protein, each entry keeping the most common DNA and genes. The V and J calls reflect TCRdb's pipeline rather than the authors' work. In this sample the table shows over a million distinct CDR3 sequences, about 35% of which occur a single time. The ten top clones hold around 10% of the sample.

Specimen: peripheral blood or thyroid tissue (not recorded which). The sequence derives from an adult man with Graves' hyperthyroidism.

The CDR3 in this case is CASSFRTSGKNTGELFF. At the DNA level, the sequence is TGTGCCAGCAGCTTTCGGACTAGCGGGAAAAACACCGGGGAGCTGTTTTTT. The chain is assembled from TRBV7-8 and TRBJ2-2; TRBD2 aligns with 12 central bases. V is pruned by 3 bases and J by 2 bases, leaving 4 bases of the junction without a gene match. Per the germline V gene, SGHVS is the CDR1 and FQNEAQ is the CDR2. The CDR3 sequence holds 17 residues, the cysteine and phenylalanine included. Only the CDR3 part of the read is kept: 51 bases, read in frame from the first base.